Below are 22 T cell receptor beta chains sequenced from a single sample in a study of tumor-infiltrating lymphocytes in primary liver carcinoma. Researchers generated TCR beta cDNA from around 0.55 ug of total RNA, relying on a constant-region primer. Libraries of TCR beta came from three nested multiplex PCR rounds with slightly modified ARM-PCR. Investigators reported that the first two PCR rounds, at about 11 cycles each, used TRBV1-TRBV30 forward primers with a C-beta reverse primer. Via MiXCR, TCRdb re-called the multiplex PCR reads, giving one row per CDR3 protein. The data contain approximately 80,000 distinct CDR3 sequences, around 66% of them seen just once; the ten biggest clones take up approximately 26%. Co-extracted RNA and DNA came from approximately 20-30 mg of unsorted bulk tissue. The sequencing sample was made of tumor-adjacent normal liver tissue. Receptors were obtained from a man in his forties or fifties with primary liver carcinoma and hepatitis B virus infection.

In its sample, this clonotype was seen many times. The chain recombines TRBV29-1 with TRBJ2-5; 10 bases are shared with TRBD1. V gave up 3 bases and J gave up 2 bases; unmatched junction bases: 6. The CDR3 runs 15 residues. Germline lookup yields CDR1 SQVTM and CDR2 ANQGSEA. The CDR3 is CSVEPDRGRQETQYF. The CDR3 DNA reads as TGCAGCGTTGAGCCCGACAGGGGGCGGCAAGAGACCCAGTACTTC.

V is TRBV10-3 and J is TRBJ2-3, with a weak D call TRBD1 (5 bases). V gave up 6 bases and J gave up 1 base, with 14 bases separating them. Germline V gene lookup returns CDR1 ENHRY and CDR2 SYGVKD. CDR3 length: 15 residues. The CDR3 reads CAIRETEFCTDTQYF. CDR3 DNA: TGTGCCATCAGGGAGACAGAGTTCTGCACAGATACGCAGTATTTT.

This chain links TRBV12-3 or TRBV12-4 with TRBJ2-1; weak D call: TRBD1 (6 bases). The CDR3 consists of 16 residues. V lost 5 bases to trimming and J lost 8 bases, with 22 bases between them. The CDR3 nucleotides are TGTGCCAGCAGTAAACGGGACAATTCTCTCCGGGATGAGCAGTTCTTC. This gives the protein CASSKRDNSLRDEQFF.

This clonotype was observed a single time. One end of the junction varies from germline; a read error may be responsible. This chain joins TRBV11-2 and TRBJ2-5; D is unresolved. This CDR3 has 13 residues. Germline assignment: CDR1 SGHAT and CDR2 FQNNGV. The CDR3 DNA is TGTACCAGTAGCTTTAATACCCAAGGGACCCAGTACTTC. Residues: CTSSFNTQGTQYF. The full variable domain, with the rest looked up from reference TRBV11-2 and TRBJ2-5, is EAGVAQSPRYKIIEKRQSVAFWCNPISGHATLYWYQQILGQGPKLLIQFQNNGVVDDSQLPKDRFSAERLKGVDSTLKIQPAKLEDSAVYLCTSSFNTQGTQYFGPGTRLLVL.

This chain joins TRBV11-2 and TRBJ2-7; 9 nucleotides align to TRBD1. V was clipped by 11 bases and J by 5 bases; unmatched bases: 16. Germline-derived CDR1 and CDR2 are SGHAT and FQNNGV. This CDR3 has 15 residues. CDR3 loop: CAGRLRWTGENEQYF. CDR3 sequence (DNA): TGTGCCGGCCGCTTACGATGGACAGGGGAAAACGAGCAGTACTTC.

Worth noting for this clonotype: Compared with germline, one end of the junction differs, possibly owing to a read error. The chain joins TRBV6-2 or TRBV6-3 to TRBJ1-5; D might be TRBD1 (5 bases). The CDR3 loop spans 15 amino acids. Germline CDR1 MNHEY, CDR2 SVGEGT. The CDR3, as DNA: TGTGCCAGCAGTTCCGGGGTAGGGGTCAATCAGCCCCCGCATTTT. Translation: CASSSGVGVNQPPHF.

The chain employs TRBV5-5 and TRBJ1-4; TRBD1 matches 11 bases. Germline CDR1 reads SGHKS; CDR2 reads YYEKEE (reference sequence). V shed 2 bases, J shed 16 bases, and the junction held 10 bases outside the gene matches. The CDR3 spans 14 residues. CDR3 sequence: CASSFGTGGEKKFF. CDR3 DNA: TGTGCCAGCAGCTTTGGGACAGGGGGAGAAAAAAAGTTTTTT.

The V call is TRBV12-3 or TRBV12-4, the J call TRBJ2-3; 7 nucleotides match TRBD2. The CDR3 has 14 amino acids. V lost 3 bases, J lost 5 bases, and 5 bases stayed unmatched. The CDR3 region is CASSFAAGLDTQYF. DNA of the CDR3: TGTGCCAGCAGTTTCGCAGCGGGACTAGATACGCAGTATTTT.

Comments on this clonotype: One end of the junction varies from germline; a read error may be responsible. The chain employs TRBV11-2 and TRBJ2-1; 7 positions match TRBD2. The CDR3 consists of 13 residues. CDR1 and CDR2 from the germline V gene are SGHAT and FQNNGV. The CDR3 DNA follows: TGTGACAGCAGCCCCGACGGGGGGAGTGAACAGTTCTTC. It yields the protein CDSSPDGGSEQFF.

As concerns this clonotype: Relative to the germline gene, one junction end is altered; a read error may explain this. The J gene is TRBJ2-4, the V gene TRBV11-1; 13 nucleotides align to TRBD2. The CDR3 spans 17 residues. CDR1 is SGHAT, CDR2 FQDESV, per germline (reference sequence). This chain's CDR3 is CASTFPGTSGTKNIRYF. CDR3 nucleotide sequence: TGTGCCAGCACCTTTCCAGGGACTAGCGGGACCAAAAACATTCGGTACTTC.

Details on this clonotype: At one of its ends the junction is not consistent with the germline gene, which may arise from a read error. The V and J genes are TRBV6-2 or TRBV6-3 and TRBJ2-7, with D maybe TRBD2 (6 bases). The CDR3 sequence is 15 residues long. Germline-derived CDR1 and CDR2 are MNHEY and SVGEGT. The CDR3 DNA follows: TGTGCCAGCAGTTGCGGATCGGGAGCATGGTACGAGCAATACTTC. As protein: CASSCGSGAWYEQYF.

The rearrangement links TRBV4-1 to TRBJ2-7; TRBD2 might be the D (6 bases). Trimming removed 10 bases at V and 3 bases at J, with 22 bases between. The V gene's germline CDR1 is MGHRA and CDR2 YSYEKL. This CDR3 is 15 amino acids long. The CDR3 loop is CATNQDLGGGYEQYF. The CDR3 DNA reads TGCGCCACTAACCAAGATTTGGGAGGTGGCTACGAGCAGTACTTC.

A word on this clonotype: The junction does not match germline at one end; this may be a read error. V and J are TRBV30 and TRBJ1-5; D is undetermined. CDR1 and CDR2 (germline): GTSNPN, SVGIG (reference sequence). The CDR3 is made up of 13 amino acids. The CDR3 here is CAWELGKNQPQHF. The DNA of the CDR3 is TGTGCCTGGGAACTGGGGAAGAATCAGCCACAGCATTTT.

On this clonotype: Its ends do not fully match the called genes, so a read error is possible. The chain links TRBV12-3 or TRBV12-4 to TRBJ2-5; 11 nucleotides line up with TRBD2. This CDR3 is 16 amino acids long. In DNA, the CDR3 is TGCGCCAGCAGCCAAACTAGCGGGAGAGCACAAAAGACCCAGTACTTC. Translating it yields CASSQTSGRAQKTQYF.

A word on this clonotype: A junction boundary mismatches the germline segment, possibly from a read error. V is TRBV29-1 and J is TRBJ1-1, with a tentative D call TRBD1 (6 bases). CDR3 length: 13 residues. The V gene's germline CDR1 is SQVTM and CDR2 ANQGSEA. CDR3 nucleotides: TGCAGCGTTGAAGGGCAGGGGAACACTAAAGCTTTCTTT. Protein sequence: CSVEGQGNTKAFF.

This clonotype was seen repeatedly, ten times or more. V gene TRBV5-1 combines with J gene TRBJ2-1, with TRBD2 matching 7 bases. The CDR3 length is 15 residues. V lost 2 bases to trimming and J lost 6 bases; unmatched junction nucleotides: 8. Germline assignment: CDR1 SGHRS and CDR2 YFSETQ. The CDR3 protein is CASSFGASGGNEQFF. CDR3 nucleotides: TGCGCCAGCAGCTTTGGAGCTAGCGGAGGCAATGAGCAGTTCTTC.

About this clonotype: Mismatch with germline at one junction end may stem from a read error. The chain joins TRBV6-6 to TRBJ1-3, with D unclear. The CDR3 has 15 amino acids. Germline V gene lookup returns CDR1 MNHNY and CDR2 SVGAGI (reference sequence). CDR3 residues: CASSYRYGSGDTIYF. CDR3 bases: TGTGCCAGCAGTTACCGGTACGGATCTGGAGACACCATATATTTT.

Of note for this clonotype: This may stem from a read error, because a much larger clone lies one nucleotide away. This chain connects TRBV7-9 to TRBJ2-2, with TRBD2 matching over 8 bases. The CDR3 runs 13 residues. In germline, CDR1 is SEHNR, CDR2 FQNEAQ (reference sequence). The CDR3 loop is CASSLWVSGKLFF. The CDR3 DNA sequence: TGTGCCAGCAGCTTATGGGTTAGCGGGAAGCTGTTTTTT. The variable domain in full, with the rest retrieved from reference TRBV7-9 and TRBJ2-2, is DTGVSQNPRHKITKRGQNVTFRCDPISEHNRLYWYRQTLGQGPEFLTYFQNEAQLEKSRLLSDRFSAERPKGSFSTLEIQRTEQGDSAMYLCASSLWVSGKLFFGEGSRLTVL.

CDR3 amino acids: CASSHDSGNTIYF. DNA for the CDR3: TGCGCCAGCAGCCATGACAGTGGAAACACCATATATTTT. The genes are TRBV4-3 and TRBJ1-3; D may be TRBD1 (5 bases). Germline V gene data show CDR1 as LGHNA and CDR2 as YSLEER. The CDR3 has 13 amino acids. V was clipped by 3 bases and J by 3 bases, with 6 bases between them.

Concerning this clonotype: At one boundary the junction diverges from the germline segment, which might be a read error. The J gene is TRBJ2-1, the V gene TRBV4-3; D is unresolved. The CDR3 is made up of 17 amino acids. Germline lookup yields CDR1 LGHNA and CDR2 YSLEER. CDR3 loop: CASRQDLGSSSYCEQFF. DNA for the CDR3: TGCGCAAGCAGACAAGATCTTGGCAGCAGCTCCTACTGTGAGCAGTTCTTC.

There are many counts of this clonotype. The genes are TRBV6-6 and TRBJ2-1; tentative D call: TRBD2 (5 bases). Germline V gene lookup returns CDR1 MNHNY and CDR2 SVGAGI (reference sequence). The CDR3 is 17 residues long. V lost 5 bases, J lost 9 bases, and 26 bases lay in between. The DNA of the CDR3 is TGTGCCAGCAGTGAGAGACCGCGGACTTTTGGAGTTGGTGAGCAGTTCTTC. Its translation is CASSERPRTFGVGEQFF.

Notes on this clonotype: Being one base from a much bigger clone, this may be a read error. V usage is TRBV7-9 and J usage is TRBJ2-3; D not resolved. Germline V gene data show CDR1 as SEHNR and CDR2 as FQNEAQ (reference sequence). The CDR3 runs 15 residues. Trimming removed 2 bases at V and 4 bases at J, with 13 bases between. The CDR3 spells CASSLYTESADTQYF. CDR3 DNA: TGTGCCAGCAGCTTATACACGGAGTCCGCAGATACGCAGTATTTT.